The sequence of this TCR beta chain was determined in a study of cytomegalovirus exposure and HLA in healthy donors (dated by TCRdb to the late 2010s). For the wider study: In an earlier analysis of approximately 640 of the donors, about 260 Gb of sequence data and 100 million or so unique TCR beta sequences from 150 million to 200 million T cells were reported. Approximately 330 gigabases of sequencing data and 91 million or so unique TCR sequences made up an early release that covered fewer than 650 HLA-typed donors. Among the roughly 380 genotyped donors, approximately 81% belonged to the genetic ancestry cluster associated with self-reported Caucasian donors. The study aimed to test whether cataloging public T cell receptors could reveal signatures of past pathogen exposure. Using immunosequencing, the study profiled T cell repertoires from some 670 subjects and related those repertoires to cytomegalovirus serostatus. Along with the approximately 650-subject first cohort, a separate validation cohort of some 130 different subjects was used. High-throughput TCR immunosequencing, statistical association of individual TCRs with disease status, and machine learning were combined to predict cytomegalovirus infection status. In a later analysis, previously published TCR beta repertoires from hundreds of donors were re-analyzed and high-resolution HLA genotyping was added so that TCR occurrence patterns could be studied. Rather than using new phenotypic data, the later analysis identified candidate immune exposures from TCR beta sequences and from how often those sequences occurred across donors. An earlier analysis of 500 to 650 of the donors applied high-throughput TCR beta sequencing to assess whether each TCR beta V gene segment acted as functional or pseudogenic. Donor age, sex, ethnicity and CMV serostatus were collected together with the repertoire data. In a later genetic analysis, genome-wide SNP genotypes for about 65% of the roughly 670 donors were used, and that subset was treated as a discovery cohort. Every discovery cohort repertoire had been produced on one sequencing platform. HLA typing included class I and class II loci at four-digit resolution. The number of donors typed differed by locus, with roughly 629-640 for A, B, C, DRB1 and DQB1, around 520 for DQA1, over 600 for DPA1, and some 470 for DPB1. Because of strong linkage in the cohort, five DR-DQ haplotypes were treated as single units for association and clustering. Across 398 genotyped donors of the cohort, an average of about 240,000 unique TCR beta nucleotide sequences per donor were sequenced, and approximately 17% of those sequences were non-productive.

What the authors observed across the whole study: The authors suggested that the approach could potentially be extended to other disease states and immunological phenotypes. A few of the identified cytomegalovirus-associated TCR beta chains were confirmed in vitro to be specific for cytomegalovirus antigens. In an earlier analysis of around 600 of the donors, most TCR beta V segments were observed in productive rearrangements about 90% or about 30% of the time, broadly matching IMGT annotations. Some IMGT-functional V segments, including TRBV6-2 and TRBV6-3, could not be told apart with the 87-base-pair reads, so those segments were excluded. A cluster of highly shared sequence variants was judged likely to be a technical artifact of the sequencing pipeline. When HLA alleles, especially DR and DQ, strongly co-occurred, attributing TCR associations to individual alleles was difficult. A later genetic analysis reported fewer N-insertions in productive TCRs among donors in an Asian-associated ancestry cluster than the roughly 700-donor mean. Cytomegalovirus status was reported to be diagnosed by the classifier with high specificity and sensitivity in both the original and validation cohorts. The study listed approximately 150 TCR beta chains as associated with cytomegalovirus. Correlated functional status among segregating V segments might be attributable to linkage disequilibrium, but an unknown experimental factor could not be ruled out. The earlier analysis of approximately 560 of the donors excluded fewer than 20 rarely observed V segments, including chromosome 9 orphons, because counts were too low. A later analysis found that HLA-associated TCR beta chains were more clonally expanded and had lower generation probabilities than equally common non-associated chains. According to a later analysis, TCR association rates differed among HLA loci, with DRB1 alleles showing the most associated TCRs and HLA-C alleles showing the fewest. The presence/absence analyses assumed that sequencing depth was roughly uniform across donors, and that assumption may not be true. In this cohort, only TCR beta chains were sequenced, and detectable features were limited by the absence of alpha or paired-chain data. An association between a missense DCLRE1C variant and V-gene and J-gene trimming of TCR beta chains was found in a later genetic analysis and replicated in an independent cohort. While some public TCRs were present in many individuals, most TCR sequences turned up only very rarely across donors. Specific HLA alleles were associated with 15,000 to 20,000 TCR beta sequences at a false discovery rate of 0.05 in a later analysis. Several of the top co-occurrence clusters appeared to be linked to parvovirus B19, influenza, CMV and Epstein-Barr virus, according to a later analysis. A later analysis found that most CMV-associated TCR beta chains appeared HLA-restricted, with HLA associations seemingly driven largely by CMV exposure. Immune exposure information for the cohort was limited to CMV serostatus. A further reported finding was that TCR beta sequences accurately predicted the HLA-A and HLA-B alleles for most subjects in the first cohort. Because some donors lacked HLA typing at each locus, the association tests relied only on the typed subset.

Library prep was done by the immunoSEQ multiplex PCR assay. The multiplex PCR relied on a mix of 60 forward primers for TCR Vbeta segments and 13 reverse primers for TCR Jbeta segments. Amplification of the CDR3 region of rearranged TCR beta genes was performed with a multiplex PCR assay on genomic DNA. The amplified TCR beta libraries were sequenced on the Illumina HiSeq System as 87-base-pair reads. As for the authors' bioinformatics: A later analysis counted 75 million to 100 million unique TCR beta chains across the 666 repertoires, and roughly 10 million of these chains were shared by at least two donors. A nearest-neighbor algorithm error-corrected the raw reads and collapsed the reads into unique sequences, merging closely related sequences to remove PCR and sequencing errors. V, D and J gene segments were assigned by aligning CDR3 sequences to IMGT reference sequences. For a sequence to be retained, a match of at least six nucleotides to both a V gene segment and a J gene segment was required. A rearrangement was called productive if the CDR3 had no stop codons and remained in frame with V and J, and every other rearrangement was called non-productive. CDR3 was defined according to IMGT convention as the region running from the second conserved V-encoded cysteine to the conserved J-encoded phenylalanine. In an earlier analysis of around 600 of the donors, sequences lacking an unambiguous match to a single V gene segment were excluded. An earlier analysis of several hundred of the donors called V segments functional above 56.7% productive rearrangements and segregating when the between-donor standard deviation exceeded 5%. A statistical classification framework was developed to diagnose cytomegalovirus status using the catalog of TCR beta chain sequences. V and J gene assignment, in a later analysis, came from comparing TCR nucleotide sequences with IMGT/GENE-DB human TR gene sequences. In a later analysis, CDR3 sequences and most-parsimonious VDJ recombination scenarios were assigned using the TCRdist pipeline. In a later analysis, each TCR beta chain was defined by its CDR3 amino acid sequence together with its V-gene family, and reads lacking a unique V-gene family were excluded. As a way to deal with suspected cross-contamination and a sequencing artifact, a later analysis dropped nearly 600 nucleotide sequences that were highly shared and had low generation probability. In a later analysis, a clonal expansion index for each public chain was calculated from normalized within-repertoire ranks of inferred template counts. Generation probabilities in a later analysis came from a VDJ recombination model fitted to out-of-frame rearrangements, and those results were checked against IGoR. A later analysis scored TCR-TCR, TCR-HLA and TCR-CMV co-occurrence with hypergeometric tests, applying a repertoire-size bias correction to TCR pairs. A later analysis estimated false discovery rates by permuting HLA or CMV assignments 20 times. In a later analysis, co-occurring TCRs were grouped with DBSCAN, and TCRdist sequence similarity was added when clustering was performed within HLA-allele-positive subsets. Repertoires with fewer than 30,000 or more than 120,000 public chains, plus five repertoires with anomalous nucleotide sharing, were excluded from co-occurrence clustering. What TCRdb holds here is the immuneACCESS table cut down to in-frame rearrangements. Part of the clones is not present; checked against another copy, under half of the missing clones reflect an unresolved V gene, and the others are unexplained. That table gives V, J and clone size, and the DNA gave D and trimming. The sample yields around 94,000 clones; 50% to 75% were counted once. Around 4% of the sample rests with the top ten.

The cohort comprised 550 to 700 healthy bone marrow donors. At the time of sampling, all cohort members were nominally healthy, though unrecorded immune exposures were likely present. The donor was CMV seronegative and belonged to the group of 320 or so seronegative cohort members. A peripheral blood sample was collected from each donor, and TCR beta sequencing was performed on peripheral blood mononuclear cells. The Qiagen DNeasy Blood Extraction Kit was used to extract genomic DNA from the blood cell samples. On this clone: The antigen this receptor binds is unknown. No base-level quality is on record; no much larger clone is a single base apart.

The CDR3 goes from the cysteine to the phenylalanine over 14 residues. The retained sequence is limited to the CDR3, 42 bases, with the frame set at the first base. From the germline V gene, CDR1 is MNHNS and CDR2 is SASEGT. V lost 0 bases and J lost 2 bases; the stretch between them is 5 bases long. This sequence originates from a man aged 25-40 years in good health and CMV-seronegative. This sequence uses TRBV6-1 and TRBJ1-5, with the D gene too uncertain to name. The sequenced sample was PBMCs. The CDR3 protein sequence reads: CASSEAAGNQPQHF. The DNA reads TGTGCCAGCAGTGAAGCGGCAGGCAATCAGCCCCAGCATTTT.